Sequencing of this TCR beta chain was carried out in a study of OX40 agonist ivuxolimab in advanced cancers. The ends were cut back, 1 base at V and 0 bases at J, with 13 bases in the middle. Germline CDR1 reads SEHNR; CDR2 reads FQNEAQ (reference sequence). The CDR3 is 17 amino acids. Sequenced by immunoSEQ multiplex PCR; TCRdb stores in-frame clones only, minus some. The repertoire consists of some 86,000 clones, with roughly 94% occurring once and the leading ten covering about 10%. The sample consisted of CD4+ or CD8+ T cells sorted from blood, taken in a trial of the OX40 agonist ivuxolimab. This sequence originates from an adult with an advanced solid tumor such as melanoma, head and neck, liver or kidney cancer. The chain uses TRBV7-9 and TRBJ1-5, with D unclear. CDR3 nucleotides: TGTGCCAGCAGCTTAGAGACCCACAGAGTTAGCAATCAGCCCCAGCATTTT. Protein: CASSLETHRVSNQPQHF.